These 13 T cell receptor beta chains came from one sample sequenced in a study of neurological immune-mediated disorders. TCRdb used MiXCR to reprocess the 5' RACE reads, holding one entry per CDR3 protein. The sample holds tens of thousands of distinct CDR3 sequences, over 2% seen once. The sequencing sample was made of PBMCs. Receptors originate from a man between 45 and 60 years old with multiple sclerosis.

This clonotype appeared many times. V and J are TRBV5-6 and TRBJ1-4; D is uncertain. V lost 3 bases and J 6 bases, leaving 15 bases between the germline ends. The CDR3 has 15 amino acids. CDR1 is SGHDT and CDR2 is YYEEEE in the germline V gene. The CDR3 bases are TGTGCCAGCAGCTGGATGACTGGGTGGGATGAAAAACTGTTTTTT. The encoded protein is CASSWMTGWDEKLFF. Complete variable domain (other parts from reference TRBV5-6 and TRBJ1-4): DAGVTQSPTHLIKTRGQQVTLRCSPKSGHDTVSWYQQALGQGPQFIFQYYEEEERQRGNFPDRFSGHQFPNYSSELNVNALLLGDSALYLCASSWMTGWDEKLFFGSGTQLSVL.

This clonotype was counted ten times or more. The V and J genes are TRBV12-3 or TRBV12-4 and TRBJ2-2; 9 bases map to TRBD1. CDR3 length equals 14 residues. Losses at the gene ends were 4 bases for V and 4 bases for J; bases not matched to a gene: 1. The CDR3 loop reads CASSSQGATGELFF. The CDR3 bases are TGTGCCAGCAGTTCACAGGGGGCCACCGGGGAGCTGTTTTTT.

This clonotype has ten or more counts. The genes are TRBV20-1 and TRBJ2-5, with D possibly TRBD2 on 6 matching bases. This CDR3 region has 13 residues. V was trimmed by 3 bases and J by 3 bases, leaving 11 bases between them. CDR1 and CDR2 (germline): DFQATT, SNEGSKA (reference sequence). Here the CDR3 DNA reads TGCAGTGCTAGCAAACTAGCAAAAGAGACCCAGTACTTC. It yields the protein CSASKLAKETQYF.

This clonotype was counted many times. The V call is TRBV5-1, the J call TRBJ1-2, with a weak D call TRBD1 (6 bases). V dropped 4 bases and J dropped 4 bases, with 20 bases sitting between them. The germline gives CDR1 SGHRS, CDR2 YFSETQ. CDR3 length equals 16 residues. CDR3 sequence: CASSRGGQPSLYGYTF. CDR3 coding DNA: TGCGCCAGCAGCCGTGGGGGCCAACCGTCGCTCTATGGCTACACCTTC.

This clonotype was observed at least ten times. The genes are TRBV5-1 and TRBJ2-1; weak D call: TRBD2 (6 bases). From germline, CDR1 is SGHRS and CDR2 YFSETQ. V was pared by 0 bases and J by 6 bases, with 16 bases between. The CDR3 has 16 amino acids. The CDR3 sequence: CASSLVGEVVVNEQFF. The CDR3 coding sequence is TGCGCCAGCAGCTTGGTGGGGGAGGTAGTCGTCAATGAGCAGTTCTTC.

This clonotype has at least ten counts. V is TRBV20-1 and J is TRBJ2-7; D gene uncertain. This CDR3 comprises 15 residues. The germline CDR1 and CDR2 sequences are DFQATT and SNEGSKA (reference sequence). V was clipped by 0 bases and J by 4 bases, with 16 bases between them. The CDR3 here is CSARDGKGGRYEQYF. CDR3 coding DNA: TGCAGTGCTAGAGATGGTAAGGGCGGAAGATACGAGCAGTACTTC.

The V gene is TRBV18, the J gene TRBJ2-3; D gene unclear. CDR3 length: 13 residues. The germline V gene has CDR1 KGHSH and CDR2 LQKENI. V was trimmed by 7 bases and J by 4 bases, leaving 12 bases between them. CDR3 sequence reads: CASCVLEADTQYF. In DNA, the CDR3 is TGTGCCAGCTGCGTCCTCGAGGCAGATACGCAGTATTTT.

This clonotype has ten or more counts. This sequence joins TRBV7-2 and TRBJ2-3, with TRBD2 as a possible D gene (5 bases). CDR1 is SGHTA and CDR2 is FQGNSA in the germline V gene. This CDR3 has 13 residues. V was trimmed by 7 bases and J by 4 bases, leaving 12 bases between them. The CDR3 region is CASTARESDTQYF. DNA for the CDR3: TGTGCCAGCACCGCGAGGGAATCAGATACGCAGTATTTT.

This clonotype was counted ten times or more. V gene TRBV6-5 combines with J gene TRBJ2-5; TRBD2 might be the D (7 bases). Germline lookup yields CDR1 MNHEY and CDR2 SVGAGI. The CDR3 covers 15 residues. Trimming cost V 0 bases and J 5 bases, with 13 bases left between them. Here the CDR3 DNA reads TGTGCCAGCAGTTACTCGAGGGGGGGCTGGGAGACCCAGTACTTC. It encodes CASSYSRGGWETQYF.

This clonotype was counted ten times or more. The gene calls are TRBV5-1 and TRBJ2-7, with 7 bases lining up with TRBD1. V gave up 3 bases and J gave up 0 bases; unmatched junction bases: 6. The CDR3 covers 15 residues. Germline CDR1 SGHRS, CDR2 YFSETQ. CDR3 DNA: TGCGCCAGCAGCTGGTCGACAGGGAACTCCTACGAGCAGTACTTC. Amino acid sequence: CASSWSTGNSYEQYF.

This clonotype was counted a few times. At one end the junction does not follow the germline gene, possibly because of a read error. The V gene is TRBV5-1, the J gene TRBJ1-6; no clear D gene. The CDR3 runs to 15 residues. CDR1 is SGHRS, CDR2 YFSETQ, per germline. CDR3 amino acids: CASSLVPEFNSPLNF. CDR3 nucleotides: TGCGCCAGCAGCTTGGTGCCGGAGTTCAATTCACCCCTCAACTTT.

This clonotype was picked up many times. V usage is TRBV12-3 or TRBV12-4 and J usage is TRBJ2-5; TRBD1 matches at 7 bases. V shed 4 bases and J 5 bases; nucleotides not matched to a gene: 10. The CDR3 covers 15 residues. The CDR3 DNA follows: TGTGCCAGCAGTTCGGACAGGACGTACCGGGAGACCCAGTACTTC. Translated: CASSSDRTYRETQYF.

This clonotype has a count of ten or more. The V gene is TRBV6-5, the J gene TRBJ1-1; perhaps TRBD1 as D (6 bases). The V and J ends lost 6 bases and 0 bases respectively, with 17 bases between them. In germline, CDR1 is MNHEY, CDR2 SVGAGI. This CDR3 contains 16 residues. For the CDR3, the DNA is TGTGCCAGCAGCTCGAACAGGGTTGGGGTGAACACTGAAGCTTTCTTT. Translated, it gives CASSSNRVGVNTEAFF.